These 27 T cell receptor beta chains share one sample of origin, sequenced in a study of T cells in Graves' hyperthyroidism and ophthalmopathy. Using RNA transcripts as the source, TCR beta CDR3 regions were amplified. During a first-round RT-PCR of the TCR CDR3, the HTBI primer set was used. TCRdb recomputed calls from the multiplex PCR reads with MiXCR, one row per CDR3 protein. The profile shows 490,000 or so distinct CDR3 sequences, around a fifth of them singletons. The sample taken for sequencing was blood. These TCRs come from a woman aged 70-85 years with Graves' ophthalmopathy.

This clonotype was counted ten times or more. The V and J genes are TRBV29-1 and TRBJ1-1, with D possibly TRBD1 on 6 matching bases. The CDR3 extends over 13 amino acids. Between the trimmed V and J ends, which lost 6 bases and 0 bases, there was a span of 11 bases. The V gene's germline CDR1 is SQVTM and CDR2 ANQGSEA. The CDR3 here is CSVWDTLNTEAFF. Written as DNA, the CDR3 is TGCAGCGTATGGGACACGCTGAACACTGAAGCTTTCTTT.

This clonotype was seen repeatedly, ten times or more. The chain uses TRBV20-1 and TRBJ1-4; weak D call: TRBD1 (6 bases). Germline V CDR1 and CDR2: DFQATT, SNEGSKA (reference sequence). V shed 5 bases and J shed 4 bases, with 11 bases lying between them. This CDR3 is built from 13 residues. CDR3 in DNA: TGCAGTGCTCTCAGGGGTCTTAATGAAAAACTGTTTTTT. This translates into CSALRGLNEKLFF.

This clonotype came up a few times. The chain links TRBV6-5 to TRBJ1-1; D is possibly TRBD1 (5 bases). This CDR3 is 14 amino acids long. The V and J ends lost 2 bases and 4 bases respectively, with 11 bases between them. Germline V gene lookup returns CDR1 MNHEY and CDR2 SVGAGI. This chain's CDR3 is CASSYVGGGTEAFF. The CDR3 nucleotides read TGTGCCAGCAGTTACGTGGGGGGAGGCACTGAAGCTTTCTTT.

In this sample, this clonotype turned up many times. This chain joins TRBV6-2 or TRBV6-3 and TRBJ1-2, with TRBD1 as a possible D gene (5 bases). The CDR3 runs 15 residues. Germline assignment: CDR1 MNHEY and CDR2 SVGEGT. V gave up 3 bases and J gave up 3 bases, with 14 bases separating them. The CDR3 sequence is CASSYPGTGDYGYTF. The CDR3 DNA sequence: TGTGCCAGCAGTTATCCCGGGACGGGGGACTATGGCTACACCTTC.

V gene TRBV20-1 combines with J gene TRBJ2-6; weak D call: TRBD1 (6 bases). V lost 6 bases to trimming and J lost 2 bases, with 11 bases between them. The germline CDR1 and CDR2 sequences are DFQATT and SNEGSKA (reference sequence). The CDR3 has 14 residues. As DNA, the CDR3 is TGCAGTGCGGGGAACAGGGCTGGGGCCAACGTCCTGACTTTC. It codes for CSAGNRAGANVLTF.

This clonotype has more than one count but fewer than ten. The V and J genes are TRBV7-2 and TRBJ1-5, with D possibly being TRBD1 (6 bases). The CDR3 is made up of 16 amino acids. Germline V gives CDR1 SGHTA, CDR2 FQGNSA. The V end lost 3 bases, the J end lost 4 bases, and 16 bases lay between the germline ends. This CDR3 is CASSLNGGRNNQPQHF. Here the CDR3 DNA reads TGTGCCAGCAGCTTGAACGGGGGGCGAAATAATCAGCCCCAGCATTTT.

This chain links TRBV20-1 with TRBJ1-1; D ambiguous. The CDR3 length is 12 residues. Germline V lookup: CDR1 DFQATT, CDR2 SNEGSKA (reference sequence). V gave up 0 bases and J gave up 11 bases, with 13 bases separating them. The CDR3 loop is CSAREQPAGAFF. CDR3 DNA: TGCAGTGCTAGAGAACAACCGGCCGGCGCTTTCTTT.

This clonotype was observed a handful of times. This rearrangement joins TRBV20-1 to TRBJ2-3; TRBD2 aligns across 8 bases. The germline CDR1 and CDR2 sequences are DFQATT and SNEGSKA (reference sequence). Trimming took 1 base from V and 5 from J; bases not matched to a gene: 5. This CDR3 comprises 14 residues. Here the CDR3 DNA reads TGCAGTGCTAGAGCGGGAGGGCCCCGAGATACGCAGTATTTT. It is translated as CSARAGGPRDTQYF.

CDR3: CASSSTAGANVLTF. CDR3 in DNA: TGCGCCAGCAGCTCGACTGCTGGGGCCAACGTCCTGACTTTC. The J gene is TRBJ2-6, the V gene TRBV5-1; D unclear. Trimming shortened V by 3 bases and J by 2 bases, and 6 bases separated the two germline ends. The CDR3 is made up of 14 amino acids. The germline V gene has CDR1 SGHRS and CDR2 YFSETQ.

This clonotype was observed a few times. The chain links TRBV19 to TRBJ2-1, with TRBD1 matching 8 bases. The CDR3 totals 16 residues. Germline assignment: CDR1 LNHDA and CDR2 SQIVND (reference sequence). V dropped 6 bases and J dropped 6; count of bases not matched to a gene: 13. CDR3 bases: TGTGCCAGTAGGCCCGACAGGGGAAGCGGGCTCAATGAGCAGTTCTTC. Translating gives CASRPDRGSGLNEQFF.

In its sample, this clonotype was seen once. The rearrangement links TRBV20-1 to TRBJ1-6; 11 nucleotides align to TRBD1. The CDR3 is 16 residues long. J gave up 11 bases and V 0 bases, and 9 bases lay outside the gene matches. Germline V gives CDR1 DFQATT, CDR2 SNEGSKA (reference sequence). The CDR3: CSARDQRTGGPTPLHF. CDR3 bases: TGCAGTGCTAGAGATCAAAGGACAGGGGGCCCCACACCCCTCCACTTT.

This clonotype was counted a single time. The rearrangement joins TRBV7-6 to TRBJ1-1; no definite D call. The V end was cut by 4 bases, the J end by 0 bases, with 18 bases between. CDR3 size: 17 residues. Germline loops: CDR1 SGHVS, CDR2 FNYEAQ. CDR3 sequence reads: CASSSRSVRKLNTEAFF. The CDR3 region has the DNA TGTGCCAGCAGCTCACGATCGGTCAGGAAACTGAACACTGAAGCTTTCTTT.

The gene calls are TRBV6-1 and TRBJ2-5; D tentatively fits TRBD1 or TRBD2 (5 bases each). CDR3 length equals 17 residues. The V gene's germline CDR1 is MNHNS and CDR2 SASEGT. Trimming removed 2 bases at V and 5 bases at J, with 21 bases between. The CDR3 region is CASSESVGVGPDETQYF. The CDR3 DNA is TGTGCCAGCAGTGAAAGTGTGGGGGTCGGGCCGGACGAGACCCAGTACTTC.

This clonotype came up many times. The chain is built from TRBV6-5 and TRBJ2-7; 9 bases fit TRBD1. This CDR3 is built from 15 residues. The V segment lost 0 bases and the J segment 2 bases; nucleotides outside the gene matches: 2. In germline, CDR1 is MNHEY, CDR2 SVGAGI. Here the CDR3 DNA reads TGTGCCAGCAGTTACTCCCGACAGGGGGCCTACGAGCAGTACTTC. This sequence encodes CASSYSRQGAYEQYF.

This clonotype was counted many times. V gene TRBV20-1 combines with J gene TRBJ2-3; D is undetermined. Germline V gene data show CDR1 as DFQATT and CDR2 as SNEGSKA (reference sequence). The germline V and J ends were trimmed by 0 bases and 1 base, with 5 bases remaining between them. This CDR3 spans 13 amino acids. The CDR3 here is CSARDTGTDTQYF. The CDR3, as DNA: TGCAGTGCTAGAGATACCGGCACAGATACGCAGTATTTT.

The J gene is TRBJ1-1, the V gene TRBV9, with 8 nucleotides matching TRBD1. Germline V gives CDR1 SGDLS, CDR2 YYNGEE. Trimming at V came to 0 bases and at J to 1 base, leaving 2 bases not matched to a gene. The CDR3 length is 15 residues. The CDR3: CASSVGGTGNTEAFF. In DNA, the CDR3 is TGTGCCAGCAGCGTAGGCGGGACAGGGAACACTGAAGCTTTCTTT.

This clonotype has just a few counts. The chain links TRBV18 to TRBJ2-7, with D unclear. The CDR3 runs 12 residues. V gave up 6 bases and J gave up 2 bases, with 8 bases separating them. The germline V gene encodes CDR1 KGHSH and CDR2 LQKENI. CDR3 sequence (DNA): TGTGCCAGCTCCACAAAACCCTACGAGCAGTACTTC. It encodes CASSTKPYEQYF.

This clonotype was found many times. The CDR3 reads CATSTNREYEQYF. The CDR3 DNA sequence: TGTGCCACCAGCACAAACAGGGAGTACGAGCAGTACTTC. This rearrangement joins TRBV15 to TRBJ2-7, with TRBD1 as a possible D gene (6 bases). Germline CDR1 is LNHNV and CDR2 is YYDKDF (reference sequence). The CDR3 sequence is 13 residues long. Trimming shortened V by 4 bases and J by 4 bases, and 11 bases separated the two germline ends. Full variable domain (remainder filled in from reference TRBV15 and TRBJ2-7): DAMVIQNPRYQVTQFGKPVTLSCSQTLNHNVMYWYQQKSSQAPKLLFHYYDKDFNNEADTPDNFQSRRPNTSFCFLDIRSPGLGDTAMYLCATSTNREYEQYFGPGTRLTVT.

This clonotype was seen many times. The rearrangement links TRBV18 to TRBJ2-7, with D perhaps matching TRBD1 (5 bases). In germline, CDR1 is KGHSH, CDR2 LQKENI. This CDR3 spans 12 amino acids. V lost 3 bases and J lost 7, with 10 bases in between. The CDR3 spells CASSPIKGEQYF. The CDR3, as DNA: TGTGCCAGCTCACCGATCAAGGGGGAGCAGTACTTC. The full variable domain, with the rest looked up from reference TRBV18 and TRBJ2-7, is NAGVMQNPRHLVRRRGQEARLRCSPMKGHSHVYWYRQLPEEGLKFMVYLQKENIIDESGMPKERFSAEFPKEGPSILRIQQVVRGDSAAYFCASSPIKGEQYFGPGTRLTVT.

This clonotype was recorded at least ten times. The chain links TRBV10-2 to TRBJ1-5; D is perhaps TRBD1 (6 bases). Per the germline V gene, CDR1 is WSHSY and CDR2 is SAAADI. The CDR3 covers 16 residues. Trimming removed 2 bases from V and 7 bases from J, with 18 bases in between. CDR3 residues: CASSEEGGQGGQPQHF. The CDR3 DNA is TGCGCCAGCAGTGAGGAAGGGGGGCAGGGAGGACAGCCCCAGCATTTT.

V is TRBV7-2 and J is TRBJ1-1; D ambiguous. Germline V gene sequence: CDR1 SGHTA, CDR2 FQGNSA. The CDR3 consists of 13 residues. V shed 2 bases and J shed 1 base, with 5 bases lying between them. The CDR3 DNA reads as TGTGCCAGCAGCTTACACGCGAACACTGAAGCTTTCTTT. Protein: CASSLHANTEAFF.

Only a few counts were recorded for this clonotype. This rearrangement joins TRBV18 to TRBJ1-1, with D possibly TRBD1 on 5 matching bases. The length of the CDR3 is 15 residues. V was clipped by 3 bases and J by 4 bases, with 15 bases between them. CDR1 and CDR2 (germline): KGHSH, LQKENI. CDR3 region: CASSPGRFGGTEAFF. The CDR3 DNA sequence: TGTGCCAGCTCACCGGGACGGTTCGGGGGCACTGAAGCTTTCTTT.

This clonotype was counted between two and nine times. The rearrangement uses TRBV20-1 and TRBJ1-1, with 7 bases lining up with TRBD1. Germline CDR1 DFQATT, CDR2 SNEGSKA (reference sequence). The CDR3 runs 14 residues. V trimming: 0 bases; J trimming: 5 bases; junction bases outside the gene matches: 6. For the CDR3, the DNA is TGCAGTGCTAGAGACCTACAGGGGCGGACTGAAGCTTTCTTT. It is translated as CSARDLQGRTEAFF.

This clonotype has only one observation. The chain uses TRBV11-2 and TRBJ1-1; no reliable D call. Deletions cut 5 bases from V and 6 bases from J, with 10 bases between. CDR1 and CDR2 (germline): SGHAT, FQNNGV. This CDR3 is 12 amino acids long. CDR3 nucleotides: TGTGCCAGCAGCATGGGCGGGGCTGAAGCTTTCTTT. Amino acid sequence: CASSMGGAEAFF. Variable domain in full (rest from reference TRBV11-2 and TRBJ1-1): EAGVAQSPRYKIIEKRQSVAFWCNPISGHATLYWYQQILGQGPKLLIQFQNNGVVDDSQLPKDRFSAERLKGVDSTLKIQPAKLEDSAVYLCASSMGGAEAFFGQGTRLTVV.

This clonotype has more than one count but fewer than ten. The V call is TRBV25-1, the J call TRBJ2-3, with D possibly TRBD2 on 5 matching bases. Trimming removed 1 base at V and 2 bases at J, with 16 bases between. Germline V gene data show CDR1 as MGHDK and CDR2 as SYGVNS. This CDR3 contains 17 residues. CDR3 nucleotides: TGTGCCAGCAGTGAATTAAGTCCTAGCAGATACACAGATACGCAGTATTTT. Protein: CASSELSPSRYTDTQYF. The whole variable domain, filled in from reference TRBV25-1 and TRBJ2-3, reads EADIYQTPRYLVIGTGKKITLECSQTMGHDKMYWYQQDPGMELHLIHYSYGVNSTEKGDLSSESTVSRIRTEHFPLTLESARPSHTSQYLCASSELSPSRYTDTQYFGPGTRLTVL.

The chain recombines TRBV19 with TRBJ2-5, with 11 bases fitting TRBD2. V lost 6 bases, J lost 5 bases, and 8 bases stayed unmatched. Germline V gene sequence: CDR1 LNHDA, CDR2 SQIVND (reference sequence). The CDR3 loop spans 15 amino acids. CDR3 nucleotide sequence: TGTGCCAGTAGCCAACTAGCGGGAGTGGGCGAGACCCAGTACTTC. This translates into CASSQLAGVGETQYF.

The V call is TRBV24-1, the J call TRBJ1-6; D gene uncertain. V lost 7 bases and J lost 5, with 11 bases in between. CDR3 length equals 14 residues. Germline V lookup: CDR1 KGHDR, CDR2 SFDVKD. The CDR3 coding sequence is TGTGCCACCAGGGCAGCGGCCCATAATTCACCCCTCCACTTT. Translated: CATRAAAHNSPLHF.